The clone carrying this TCR beta chain has just one count. Germline CDR1 is SGHTS and CDR2 is YDEGEE. Trimming took 4 bases from V and 7 from J, leaving 12 bases between them. This CDR3 is 13 amino acids long. The data were taken from a study of control samples from healthy donors and cancer patients. Sequenced by immunoSEQ multiplex PCR; TCRdb stores in-frame clones only, minus some. The sample has over 60,000 clones; approximately 90% are singletons. This TCR derives from a woman aged 55 to 70 with head and neck cancer. The sequencing sample was made of PBMCs. The gene calls are TRBV5-8 and TRBJ1-5; D uncertain. As DNA, the CDR3 is TGTGCCAGCAGCATTGATCCCAACCAGCCCCAGCATTTT. Translation gives CASSIDPNQPQHF.